This is a list of T cell receptor beta chains from one sample in a study of blood T cell repertoires in COVID-19. Produced via immunoSEQ multiplex PCR; TCRdb's table is partial and in-frame only. The profile shows about 230,000 clones, under 90% of them singletons. Sequenced: peripheral blood. The receptors stem from a man aged 45-65 years with COVID-19, enrolled during active disease. Both conserved end residues are part of each CDR3. The order of the fields is D gene, V gene, clone size, J gene, CDR3 protein, CDR3 DNA. D genes are given only for firm matches. Only some rows state a clone size, as once, few, many or a class for expanded clones.

TRBD1	TRBV6-2/TRBV6-3	.	TRBJ1-5	CASSVRDRESNQPQHF	TGTGCCAGCAGTGTAAGGGACAGGGAAAGCAATCAGCCCCAGCATTTT
.	TRBV5-1	.	TRBJ2-5	CASSSLGGASFHETQYF	TGCGCCAGCAGCTCACTAGGGGGGGCTAGTTTCCACGAGACCCAGTACTTC
TRBD2	TRBV7-6	.	TRBJ2-1	CASSRTSGREYNEQFF	TGTGCCAGCAGCCGGACTAGCGGGAGAGAGTACAATGAGCAGTTCTTC
.	TRBV4-3	.	TRBJ2-7	CASSQDRQGIREQYF	TGCGCCAGCAGCCAAGATAGGCAGGGCATTCGCGAGCAGTACTTC
.	TRBV29-1	once	TRBJ2-5	CSLWGIQETQYF	TGCAGCCTTTGGGGCATCCAAGAGACCCAGTACTTC
TRBD1	TRBV5-1	.	TRBJ1-2	CASSLMGQNYGYTF	TGCGCCAGCAGCTTGATGGGACAGAACTATGGCTACACCTTC
TRBD1	TRBV2	few	TRBJ2-1	CASRKTGGYNEQFF	TGTGCCAGCAGAAAGACAGGGGGTTACAATGAGCAGTTCTTC
.	TRBV29-1	.	TRBJ1-1	CSVEFGVAFF	TGCAGCGTTGAATTCGGGGTAGCTTTCTTT
TRBD2	TRBV6-2/TRBV6-3	.	TRBJ2-2	CASSSLAGYHRGSGELFF	TGTGCCAGCAGTTCCCTAGCGGGATACCACCGAGGCTCCGGGGAGCTGTTTTTT
.	TRBV7-9	.	TRBJ2-7	CASRAGHLYEQYF	TGTGCCAGCAGAGCGGGACACCTTTACGAGCAGTACTTC
.	TRBV12-3/TRBV12-4	once	TRBJ2-5	CASGEVRKTQYF	TGTGCCAGCGGGGAGGTGAGGAAGACCCAGTACTTC
TRBD1	TRBV19	.	TRBJ2-2	CASTIDRAGELFF	TGTGCCAGTACCATCGACAGGGCCGGGGAGCTGTTTTTT
TRBD2	TRBV7-9	.	TRBJ2-3	CASSLSGGTGTDTQYF	TGTGCCAGCAGCTTATCGGGGGGTACGGGCACAGATACGCAGTATTTT
TRBD2	TRBV10-3	.	TRBJ2-5	CAISESPGGETQYF	TGTGCCATCAGTGAGTCGCCGGGAGGAGAGACCCAGTACTTC
.	TRBV3-1/TRBV3-2	.	TRBJ2-7	CASSPTVRDNYEQYF	TGTGCCAGCAGCCCTACGGTCCGGGACAACTACGAGCAGTACTTC